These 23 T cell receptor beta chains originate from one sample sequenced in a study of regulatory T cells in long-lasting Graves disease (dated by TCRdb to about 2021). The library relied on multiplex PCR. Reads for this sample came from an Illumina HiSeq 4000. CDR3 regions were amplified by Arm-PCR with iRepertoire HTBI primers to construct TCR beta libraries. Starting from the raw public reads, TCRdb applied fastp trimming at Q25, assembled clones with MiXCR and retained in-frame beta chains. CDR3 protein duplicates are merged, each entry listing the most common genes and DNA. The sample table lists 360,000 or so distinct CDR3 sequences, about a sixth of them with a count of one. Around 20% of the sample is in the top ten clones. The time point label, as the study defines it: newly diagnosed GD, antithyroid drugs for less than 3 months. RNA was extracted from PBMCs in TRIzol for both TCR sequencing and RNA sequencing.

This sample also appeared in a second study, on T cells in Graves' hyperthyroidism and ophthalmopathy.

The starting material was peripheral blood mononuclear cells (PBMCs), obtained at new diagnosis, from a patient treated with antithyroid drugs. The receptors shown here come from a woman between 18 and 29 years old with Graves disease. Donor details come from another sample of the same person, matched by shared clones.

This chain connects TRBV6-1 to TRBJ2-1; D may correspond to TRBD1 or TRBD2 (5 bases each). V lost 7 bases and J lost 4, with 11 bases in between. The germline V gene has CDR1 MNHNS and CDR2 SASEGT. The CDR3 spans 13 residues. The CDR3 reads CASNLAGYNEQFF. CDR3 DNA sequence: TGTGCCAGCAACCTAGCAGGGTACAATGAGCAGTTCTTC.

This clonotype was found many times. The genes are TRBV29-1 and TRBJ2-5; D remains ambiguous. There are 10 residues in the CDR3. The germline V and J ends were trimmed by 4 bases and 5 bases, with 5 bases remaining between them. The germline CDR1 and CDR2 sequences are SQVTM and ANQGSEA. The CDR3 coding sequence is TGCAGCGTTGGGACGGAGACCCAGTACTTC. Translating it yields CSVGTETQYF.

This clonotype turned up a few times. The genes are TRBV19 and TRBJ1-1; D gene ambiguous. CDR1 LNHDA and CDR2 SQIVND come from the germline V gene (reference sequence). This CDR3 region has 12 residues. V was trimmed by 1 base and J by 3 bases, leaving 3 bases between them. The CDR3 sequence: CASSIADTEAFF. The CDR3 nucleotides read TGTGCCAGTAGTATAGCTGACACTGAAGCTTTCTTT.

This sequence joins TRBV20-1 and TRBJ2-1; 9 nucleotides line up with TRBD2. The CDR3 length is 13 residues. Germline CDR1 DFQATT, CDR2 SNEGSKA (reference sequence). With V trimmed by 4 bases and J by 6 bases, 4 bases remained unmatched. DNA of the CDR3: TGCAGTGCTACCCCTAGCGGGGTCAATGAGCAGTTCTTC. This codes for CSATPSGVNEQFF.

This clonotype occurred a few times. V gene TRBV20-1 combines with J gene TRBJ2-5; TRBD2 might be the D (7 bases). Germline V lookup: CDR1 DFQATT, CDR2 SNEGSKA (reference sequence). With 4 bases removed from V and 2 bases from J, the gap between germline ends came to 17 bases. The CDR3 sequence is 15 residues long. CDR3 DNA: TGCAGTGCTAAAGGGGGGGCAGAAAGTCAAGAGACCCAGTACTTC. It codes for CSAKGGAESQETQYF.

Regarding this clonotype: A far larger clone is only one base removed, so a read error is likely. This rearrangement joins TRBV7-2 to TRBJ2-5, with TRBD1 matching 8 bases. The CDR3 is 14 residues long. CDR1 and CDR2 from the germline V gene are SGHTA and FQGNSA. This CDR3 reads CASSLDRVTETQHF. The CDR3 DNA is TGTGCCAGCAGCTTGGACAGGGTAACGGAGACCCAGCACTTC.

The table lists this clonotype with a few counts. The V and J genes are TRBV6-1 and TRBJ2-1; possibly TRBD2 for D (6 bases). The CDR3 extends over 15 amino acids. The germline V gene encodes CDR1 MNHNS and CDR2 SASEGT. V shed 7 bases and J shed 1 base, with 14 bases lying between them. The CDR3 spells CASINLGGSYNEQFF. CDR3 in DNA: TGTGCCAGCATCAACCTCGGGGGTTCCTACAATGAGCAGTTCTTC.

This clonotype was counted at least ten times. DNA for the CDR3: TGTGCCAGCAGCTTACGTGGGGGGGCAGGGGATGAGCAGTTCTTC. The encoded protein is CASSLRGGAGDEQFF. This chain uses TRBV7-9 with TRBJ2-1, with D possibly being TRBD2 (7 bases). V dropped 2 bases and J dropped 8 bases, with 16 bases sitting between them. The germline CDR1 and CDR2 sequences are SEHNR and FQNEAQ (reference sequence). The CDR3 is 15 residues long.

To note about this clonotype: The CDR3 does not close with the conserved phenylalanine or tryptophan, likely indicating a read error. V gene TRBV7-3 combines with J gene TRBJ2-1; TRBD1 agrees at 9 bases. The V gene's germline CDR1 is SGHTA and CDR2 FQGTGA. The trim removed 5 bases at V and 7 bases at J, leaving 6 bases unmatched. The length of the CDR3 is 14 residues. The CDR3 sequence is CASSVTGGGNEQFL. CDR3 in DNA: TGTGCCAGCAGCGTTACAGGGGGCGGGAATGAGCAGTTCCTC.

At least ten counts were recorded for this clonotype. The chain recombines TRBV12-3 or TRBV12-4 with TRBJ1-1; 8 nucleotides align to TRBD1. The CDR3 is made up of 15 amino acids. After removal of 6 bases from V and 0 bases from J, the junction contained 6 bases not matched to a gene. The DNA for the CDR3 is TGTGCCAGCAGCGGGACAGGCGGGATGAACACTGAAGCTTTCTTT. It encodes CASSGTGGMNTEAFF.

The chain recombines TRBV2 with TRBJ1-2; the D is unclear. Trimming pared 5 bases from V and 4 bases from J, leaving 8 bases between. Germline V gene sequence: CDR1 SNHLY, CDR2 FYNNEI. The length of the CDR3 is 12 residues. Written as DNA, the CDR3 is TGTGCCAGCAGTACGGATCTCTATGGCTACACCTTC. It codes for CASSTDLYGYTF.

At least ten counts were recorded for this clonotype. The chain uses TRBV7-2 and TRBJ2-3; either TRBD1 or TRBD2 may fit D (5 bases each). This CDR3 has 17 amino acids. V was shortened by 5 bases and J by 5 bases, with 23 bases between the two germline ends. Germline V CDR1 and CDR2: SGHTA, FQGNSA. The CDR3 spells CASSGTGPPLPRDTQYF. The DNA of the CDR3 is TGTGCCAGCAGCGGGACGGGACCGCCGTTACCCAGAGATACGCAGTATTTT.

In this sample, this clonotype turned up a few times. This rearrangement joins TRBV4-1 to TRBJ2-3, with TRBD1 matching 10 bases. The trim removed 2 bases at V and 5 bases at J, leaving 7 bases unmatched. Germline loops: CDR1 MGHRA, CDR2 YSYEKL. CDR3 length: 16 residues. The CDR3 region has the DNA TGCGCCAGCAGCCAACTCGGACAGGGGGTTCGAGATACGCAGTATTTT. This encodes CASSQLGQGVRDTQYF.

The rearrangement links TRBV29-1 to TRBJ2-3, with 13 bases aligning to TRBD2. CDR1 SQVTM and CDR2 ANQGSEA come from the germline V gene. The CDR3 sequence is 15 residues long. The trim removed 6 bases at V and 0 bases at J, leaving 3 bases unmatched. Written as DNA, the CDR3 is TGCAGCGTGGTGGGACTAGCGGGGAGCACAGATACGCAGTATTTT. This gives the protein CSVVGLAGSTDTQYF.

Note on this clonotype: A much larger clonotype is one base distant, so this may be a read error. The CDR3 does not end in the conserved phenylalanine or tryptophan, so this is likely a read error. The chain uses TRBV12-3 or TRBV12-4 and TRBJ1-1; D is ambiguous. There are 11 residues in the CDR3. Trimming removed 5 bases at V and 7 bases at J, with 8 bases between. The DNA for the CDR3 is TGTGCCAGCAGTCCCCTAGGTGAAGCTTTCCTT. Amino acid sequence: CASSPLGEAFL.

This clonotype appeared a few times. The CDR3 region has the DNA TGTGCCAGCAGTGAATGGGTGGGAGGGGGGAGGAATCAGCCCCAGCATTTT. Translated, it gives CASSEWVGGGRNQPQHF. The rearrangement joins TRBV6-2 or TRBV6-3 to TRBJ1-5; TRBD1 is a possible D gene (6 bases). V lost 5 bases and J lost 4, with 21 bases in between. CDR1 is MNHEY, CDR2 SVGEGT, per germline. The CDR3 extends over 17 amino acids.

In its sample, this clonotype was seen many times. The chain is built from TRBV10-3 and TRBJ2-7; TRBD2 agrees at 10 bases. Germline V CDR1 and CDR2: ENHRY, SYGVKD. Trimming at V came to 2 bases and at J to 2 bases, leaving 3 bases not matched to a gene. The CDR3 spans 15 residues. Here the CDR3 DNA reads TGTGCCATCAGTGAGCGAACTAGCGGGACCTACGAGCAGTACTTC. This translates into CAISERTSGTYEQYF.

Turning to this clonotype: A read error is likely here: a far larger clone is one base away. The CDR3 DNA is TGTGCCAGCAGCTTAGATGGGGGGACTAGCGGCAATGAGCAGTACTTC. Its protein is CASSLDGGTSGNEQYF. V gene TRBV11-2 combines with J gene TRBJ2-7; 11 bases align to TRBD2. The V segment lost 0 bases and the J segment 7 bases; nucleotides outside the gene matches: 8. Germline lookup yields CDR1 SGHAT and CDR2 FQNNGV. CDR3 size: 16 residues.

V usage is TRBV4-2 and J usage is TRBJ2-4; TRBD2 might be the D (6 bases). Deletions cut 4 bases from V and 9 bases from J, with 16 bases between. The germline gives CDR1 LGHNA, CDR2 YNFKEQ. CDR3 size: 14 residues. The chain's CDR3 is CASSPGVGGLIQYF. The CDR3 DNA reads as TGTGCCAGCAGCCCCGGGGTTGGAGGGCTCATTCAGTACTTC.

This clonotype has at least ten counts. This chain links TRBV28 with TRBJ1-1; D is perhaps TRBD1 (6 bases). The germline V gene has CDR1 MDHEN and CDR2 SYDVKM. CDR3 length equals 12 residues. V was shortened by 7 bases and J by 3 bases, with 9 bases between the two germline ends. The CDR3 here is CASKGGDTEAFF. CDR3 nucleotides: TGTGCCAGCAAGGGGGGGGACACTGAAGCTTTCTTT. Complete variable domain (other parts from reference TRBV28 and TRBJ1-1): DVKVTQSSRYLVKRTGEKVFLECVQDMDHENMFWYRQDPGLGLRLIYFSYDVKMKEKGDIPEGYSVSREKKERFSLILESASTNQTSMYLCASKGGDTEAFFGQGTRLTVV.

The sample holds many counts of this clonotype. CDR3 region: CASTQGRNNQPQHF. CDR3 DNA sequence: TGTGCCAGCACCCAAGGACGGAACAATCAGCCCCAGCATTTT. The chain has TRBV2 and TRBJ1-5, with D hard to call. The ends were cut back, 7 bases at V and 3 bases at J, with 13 bases in the middle. Looked up from germline, CDR1 is SNHLY and CDR2 is FYNNEI. This CDR3 contains 14 residues.

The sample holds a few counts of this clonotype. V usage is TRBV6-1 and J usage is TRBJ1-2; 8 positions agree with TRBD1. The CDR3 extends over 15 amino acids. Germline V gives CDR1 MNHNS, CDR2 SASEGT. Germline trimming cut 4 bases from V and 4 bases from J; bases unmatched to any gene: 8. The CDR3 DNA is TGTGCCAGCAGTGCCCCGACAGGGGAGGGCTATGGCTACACCTTC. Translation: CASSAPTGEGYGYTF.

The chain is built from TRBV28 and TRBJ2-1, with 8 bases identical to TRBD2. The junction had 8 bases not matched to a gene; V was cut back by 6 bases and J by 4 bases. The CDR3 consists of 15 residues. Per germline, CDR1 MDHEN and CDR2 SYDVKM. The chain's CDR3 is CASSAGLDFYNEQFF. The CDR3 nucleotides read TGTGCCAGCAGCGCGGGACTAGACTTTTACAATGAGCAGTTCTTC.